One T cell receptor (beta chain) is described in this entry. CDR1 and CDR2 from the germline V gene are SGDLS and YYNGEE. V shed 1 base, J shed 6 bases, and the junction held 1 base outside the gene matches. The CDR3 has 13 amino acids. The data derive from a study of T-cell memory formation after mild COVID-19. TCRdb itself ran the 5' RACE reads through MiXCR, one entry per CDR3 protein. The table lists 450,000 to 650,000 distinct CDR3 sequences, around 21% of them singletons. This clonotype was obtained from an adult woman who had mild COVID-19 (a few samples of this study predate the infection). Cell type and time point are not known. This rearrangement joins TRBV9 to TRBJ1-2; 9 bases agree with TRBD1. Sequencing was done on a sample of PBMCs or a T cell subset sorted from them (not recorded which). The CDR3 loop is CASSVRDRDGYTF. The CDR3 DNA sequence: TGTGCCAGCAGCGTAAGGGACAGGGATGGCTACACCTTC.